This TCR beta chain was obtained from a study of cytomegalovirus exposure and HLA in healthy donors. Broader study findings: As was reported, the HLA-A and HLA-B alleles of most subjects were accurately predicted from TCR beta sequences. The authors excluded some V segments, including TRBV6-2 and TRBV6-3, as indistinguishable. The productive fraction for most TCR beta V segments was about 90% or about 30% in an earlier analysis.

The primer mix had 60 Vbeta and 13 Jbeta primers. TCRdb's table, derived via immunoSEQ multiplex PCR, lists solely in-frame clones and lacks some. In all, the sample yields roughly 200,000 clones. In regard to this clone: Its antigen remains unidentified. Mismatch with germline at one junction end may stem from a read error.

Germline V gene lookup returns CDR1 SGHVS and CDR2 FQNEAQ. The CDR3 has 16 amino acids. V gene TRBV7-8 combines with J gene TRBJ1-5; D gene ambiguous. The sequence was obtained from a man aged 30-40 years in good health and CMV-seronegative. The sequencing input was PBMCs. The CDR3 DNA reads as TGTGCCAGCAGTTTAGTAGGACTCTTTAGCAATCAGCCCCAGCATTTT. It translates to CASSLVGLFSNQPQHF.